This entry describes one T cell receptor (beta chain). This clone was observed a few times. It has no known antigen specificity. No base qualities exist here, and no much larger clone lies one base off it. The entire isolated RNA was reverse transcribed using the High Capacity cDNA Reverse Transcription Kit, and thus expressed TCRB transcripts were sequenced. Deep immunoSEQ sequencing was performed on naive, central memory and regulatory T cell samples, with an average of roughly 4 million total reads per sample. Sorted cells were lysed in RLT buffer and RNA was extracted with DNase-treated RNeasy Micro or Mini kits, depending on cell number. Each cell subset was processed separately to prevent cross-contamination, with patient and healthy donor samples processed together. The immunoSEQ multiplex PCR was used to amplify TCRB sequences from cDNA, generating 87-bp fragments that spanned the CDR3 region. Amplicons were sequenced on the Illumina HiSeq platform. The paper's processing steps were these. PCR bias was corrected computationally using synthetic template baselines, and reads within Hamming distance 2 were collapsed, with unmergeable singletons discarded. Reads were aligned to IMGT to assign V, D and J genes, CDR3 length, and insertions or deletions at six rearrangement sites. Within each subset, clonotype counts were normalized to the number of sorted cells before true diversity and Gini coefficients were calculated with the tcR R package. The overlap coefficient, calculated on TCRB nucleotide sequences, was used to measure repertoire sharing. As a proxy for the pre-selection repertoire, out-of-frame TCRB sequences from naive cells were analyzed. Entries here come from immuneACCESS through TCRdb and include only in-frame sequences with V and J called. Some clones fail to appear in such tables; in the studies checked, an unresolved V gene covers under half of the shortfall, and the cause of the remainder is unknown. V, J and clone size derive from that table, while D and trimming were established from the DNA sequence. The sample table contains roughly 260,000 clones; only one count was recorded for approximately 10% of them. The ten largest clones add up to around 0.017% of the sample.

The data originate from a study of beta chain features in type 1 diabetes (dated by TCRdb to the late 2010s). In the study overall: Mean age, gender distribution, total cell number and subset yield were not different between patients and healthy donors. A total of roughly 100 million sorted cells were examined across all samples, and a strong correlation was observed between cell number per subset and RNA yield. Whereas all 30 or so donors provided naive and central memory subsets, regulatory and stem cell-like memory subsets were isolated from just 8 patients and roughly 8 healthy donors. The study compared TCRB repertoires of sorted circulating CD4+ T cell subsets between recently diagnosed type 1 diabetes patients and matched healthy donors.

At the junction V is shortened by 4 bases and J by 1 base, with 10 bases in between. Taken from the germline V gene, the CDR1 and CDR2 loops are SQVTM and ANQGSEA. Reading from cysteine to phenylalanine, the CDR3 counts 13 amino acids. Only the CDR3 portion is preserved as DNA: 39 bases, with reading frame beginning at the first base. The investigation overall reported the following: In all four CD4+ subsets, TCRB CDR3 length was moderately but significantly shorter in type 1 diabetes patients. Fewer insertions and more nucleotide deletions at VDJ recombination sites were observed in patients with type 1 diabetes, implying thymic rearrangement abnormalities. Shorter templates might have been favored by PCR, but patient and control samples were amplified and corrected together, so both groups would have been affected equally by any skew. The naive, central memory and regulatory TCRB repertoires appeared to resemble one another more closely among patients than among healthy donors. Because cDNA was sequenced instead of genomic DNA, highly expressing activated cells could be over-represented, though the groups showed no difference in activation or CD3 levels. Only small numbers of individuals were included in the HLA sub-analyses, which left unresolved whether HLA type had any influence on TCRB rearrangement.

Each donor gave one peripheral blood draw, approximately 0.11 L on average, collected into heparinised tubes. A BD FACSAria II was used to sort naive, central memory, regulatory and stem cell-like memory CD4+ T cells with a panel that included CD45RO, CCR7, CD25, CD127, CD95 and CD27. Purity was above 95% for every sorted population. PBMCs were separated immediately by Lymphoprep density gradient centrifugation and were stained directly, without being cultured. Samples were stained and sorted in pairs, with one healthy donor and one patient per experiment, so that batch effects were minimized. The chain joins TRBV29-1 to TRBJ1-1, with TRBD1 tentatively as D gene (5 bases match). The clonotype comes from a man aged 25 to 40 with type 1 diabetes. The sequencing sample was made of naive CD4+ T cells from blood. The sample's cell subset or site label, in plain terms: true naive CD4+ T cells. CDR3 region: CSVAQGQNTEAFF. The nucleotide sequence is given as TGCAGCGTTGCGCAGGGCCAGAACACTGAAGCTTTCTTT.